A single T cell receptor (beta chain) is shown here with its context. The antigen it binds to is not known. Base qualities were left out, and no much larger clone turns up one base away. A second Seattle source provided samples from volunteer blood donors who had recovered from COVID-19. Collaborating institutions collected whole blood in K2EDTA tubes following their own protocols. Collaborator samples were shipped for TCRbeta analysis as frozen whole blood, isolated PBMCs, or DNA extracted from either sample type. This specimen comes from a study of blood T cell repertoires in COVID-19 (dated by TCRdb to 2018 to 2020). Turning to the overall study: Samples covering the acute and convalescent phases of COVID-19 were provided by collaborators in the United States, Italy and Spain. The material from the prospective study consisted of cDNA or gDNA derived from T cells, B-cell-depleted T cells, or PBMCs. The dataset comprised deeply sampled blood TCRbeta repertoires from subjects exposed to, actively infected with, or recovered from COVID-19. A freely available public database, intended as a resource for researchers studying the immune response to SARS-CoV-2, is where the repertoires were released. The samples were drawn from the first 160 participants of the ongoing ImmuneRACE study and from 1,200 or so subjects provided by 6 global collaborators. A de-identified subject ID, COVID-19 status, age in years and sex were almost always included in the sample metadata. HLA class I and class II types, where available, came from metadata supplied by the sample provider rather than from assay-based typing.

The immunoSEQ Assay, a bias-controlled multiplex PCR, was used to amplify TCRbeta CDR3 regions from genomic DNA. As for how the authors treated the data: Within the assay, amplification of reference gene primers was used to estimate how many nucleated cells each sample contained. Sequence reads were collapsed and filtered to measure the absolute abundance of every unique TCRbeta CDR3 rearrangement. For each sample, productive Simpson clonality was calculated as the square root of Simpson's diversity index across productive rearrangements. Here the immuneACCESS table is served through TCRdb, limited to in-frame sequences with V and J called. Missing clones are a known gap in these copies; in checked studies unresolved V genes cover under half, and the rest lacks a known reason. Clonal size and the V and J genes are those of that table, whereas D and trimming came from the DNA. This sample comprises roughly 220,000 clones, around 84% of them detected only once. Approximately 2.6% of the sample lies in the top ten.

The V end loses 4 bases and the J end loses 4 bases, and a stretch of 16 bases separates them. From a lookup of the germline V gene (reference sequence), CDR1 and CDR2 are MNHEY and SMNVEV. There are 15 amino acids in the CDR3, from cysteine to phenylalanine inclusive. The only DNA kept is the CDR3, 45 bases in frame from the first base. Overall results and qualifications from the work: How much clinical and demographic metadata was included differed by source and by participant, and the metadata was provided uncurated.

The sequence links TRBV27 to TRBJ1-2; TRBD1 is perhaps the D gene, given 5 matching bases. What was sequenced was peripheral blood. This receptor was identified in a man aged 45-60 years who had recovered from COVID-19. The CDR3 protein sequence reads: CASSSAGSPLYGYTF. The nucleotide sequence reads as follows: TGTGCCAGCAGTTCGGCAGGGTCCCCTCTCTATGGCTACACCTTC.